This entry features one T cell receptor beta chain sequence. What it binds is unknown. This CDR3 is built from 15 residues. This sample is drawn from a study of monozygotic twins with inflammatory bowel disease. Study findings and constraints: Fewer clonotypes were shared with others by IBD patients than by healthy twins, especially with disease activity.

Template-switch reactions added UMIs with a 6-nucleotide sample barcode. TCRdb reprocessed the 5' RACE reads; each CDR3 protein has one entry and no DNA is given. Its clone listing holds hundreds of thousands of distinct CDR3 sequences. The chain combines TRBV12-3 or TRBV12-4 with TRBJ2-1; TCRdb returns TRBD2, unconfirmable since there is no DNA. This TCR was recovered from a human donor with ulcerative colitis or Crohn's disease, or a healthy co-twin of an affected twin (not recorded which). Sequenced input: blood. This CDR3 is CASSRLAGGGNEQFF.